Listed here are 29 T cell receptor beta chains from one sample, sequenced in a study of cytomegalovirus exposure and HLA in healthy donors. TCRdb's table, derived via immunoSEQ multiplex PCR, lists solely in-frame clones and lacks some. The table lists about 120,000 clones, 86% of them singletons. What was sequenced was PBMCs. The source of these receptors is a man aged 18 to 29 in good health and CMV-seronegative.

V usage is TRBV2 and J usage is TRBJ2-7; D unresolved. The germline V gene encodes CDR1 SNHLY and CDR2 FYNNEI. The CDR3 is 13 amino acids. The germline V and J ends were trimmed by 7 bases and 6 bases, with 16 bases remaining between them. CDR3 in amino acids: CASTAEISGEQYF. In DNA, the CDR3 is TGTGCCAGCACCGCCGAAATTAGTGGCGAGCAGTACTTC.

CDR3 coding DNA: TGTGCCAGCAGTTACGGACCCGGGACAAATGACGAGCAGTACTTC. Amino acid sequence: CASSYGPGTNDEQYF. The chain joins TRBV6-5 to TRBJ2-7; the D gene is possibly TRBD1 (6 bases). Between the trimmed V and J ends, which lost 2 bases and 5 bases, there was a span of 16 bases. Per germline, CDR1 MNHEY and CDR2 SVGAGI. The CDR3 contains 15 residues.

This chain connects TRBV14 to TRBJ2-5; D unresolved. The germline V gene has CDR1 SGHDN and CDR2 FVKESK. The length of the CDR3 is 17 residues. Trimming removed 1 base at V and 1 base at J, with 16 bases between. This CDR3 reads CASSQGGLIAVQETQYF. CDR3 nucleotides: TGTGCCAGCAGCCAAGGAGGTTTAATAGCCGTCCAAGAGACCCAGTACTTC.

The J gene is TRBJ1-1, the V gene TRBV18; 10 nucleotides align to TRBD1. This CDR3 contains 15 residues. Germline V gives CDR1 KGHSH, CDR2 LQKENI. The ends lost 4 bases at V and 5 bases at J; junction bases unmatched: 7. CDR3 coding DNA: TGTGCCAGCTCACGTGGGACAGGGGAGGCGACTGAAGCTTTCTTT. It is translated as CASSRGTGEATEAFF.

The V and J genes are TRBV19 and TRBJ1-5, with 9 bases matching TRBD1. Germline V gene lookup returns CDR1 LNHDA and CDR2 SQIVND (reference sequence). V lost 5 bases to trimming and J lost 4 bases; unmatched junction nucleotides: 6. This CDR3 is built from 15 residues. The CDR3 DNA reads as TGTGCCAGTAGTCCTACAGGGGGCCCGAATCAGCCCCAGCATTTT. Its translation is CASSPTGGPNQPQHF.

V usage is TRBV11-2 and J usage is TRBJ2-1; weak D call: TRBD2 (5 bases). The V gene's germline CDR1 is SGHAT and CDR2 FQNNGV. This CDR3 is 12 amino acids long. The V and J ends lost 5 bases and 12 bases respectively, with 14 bases between them. CDR3 region: CASSQEAAGQFF. In DNA form, the CDR3 reads TGTGCCAGCAGCCAGGAGGCCGCTGGGCAGTTCTTC.

This chain links TRBV6-5 with TRBJ2-7; 7 positions match TRBD1. The CDR3 contains 13 residues. Trimming at V came to 6 bases and at J to 5 bases, leaving 7 bases not matched to a gene. Germline values: CDR1 MNHEY, CDR2 SVGAGI. The CDR3 DNA follows: TGTGCCAGCAGCAGAGACAGGGACGACGAGCAGTACTTC. As protein: CASSRDRDDEQYF.

The rearrangement uses TRBV30 and TRBJ2-3; TRBD2 aligns across 11 bases. The CDR3 is made up of 17 amino acids. V lost 4 bases, J lost 5 bases, and 14 bases stayed unmatched. Looked up from germline, CDR1 is GTSNPN and CDR2 is SVGIG (reference sequence). In DNA, the CDR3 is TGTGCCTGGACCAGTACCCGACTAGCGGGAAAGGTAGATACGCAGTATTTT. Translation: CAWTSTRLAGKVDTQYF.

V gene TRBV5-1 combines with J gene TRBJ2-2, with TRBD1 as a possible D gene (6 bases). V lost 6 bases and J 4 bases, leaving 13 bases between the germline ends. The CDR3 runs 14 residues. Germline CDR1 is SGHRS and CDR2 is YFSETQ. CDR3 protein: CASMGAWVTGELFF. The CDR3 bases are TGCGCCAGCATGGGGGCTTGGGTCACCGGGGAGCTGTTTTTT.

CDR3 residues: CAIRPGHRGEDTQYF. The CDR3 region has the DNA TGTGCCATTAGACCGGGACACCGTGGGGAAGATACGCAGTATTTT. This chain connects TRBV10-3 to TRBJ2-3, with D tentatively TRBD1 (6 bases). The length of the CDR3 is 15 residues. Deletions cut 9 bases from V and 5 bases from J, with 21 bases between. From germline, CDR1 is ENHRY and CDR2 SYGVKD.

The V gene is TRBV6-1, the J gene TRBJ2-7; D unresolved. Germline V gene lookup returns CDR1 MNHNS and CDR2 SASEGT. This CDR3 comprises 11 residues. Trimming stripped 5 bases from V and 0 bases from J, with 2 bases between. CDR3 protein: CASSHSYEQYF. CDR3 nucleotides: TGTGCCAGCAGTCACTCCTACGAGCAGTACTTC.

This clone was seen only a few times. The chain uses TRBV21-1 and TRBJ1-5; TRBD1, as called in the table, went unchecked against the DNA. TRBV21-1 has pseudogene status. The CDR3 has 14 amino acids. CDR3 amino acids: CASSGRQGLQPQHF. The DNA of the CDR3 is TGTGCCAGCAGCGGTAGACAGGGTTTACAGCCCCAGCATTTT.

This clone was observed once. The identical CDR3 is also encoded by other nucleotide sequences in the sample. V gene TRBV5-1 combines with J gene TRBJ2-5, with 9 bases identical to TRBD2. J lost 5 bases, V lost 0 bases, and 8 bases had no gene match. The CDR3 runs to 16 residues. CDR1 is SGHRS, CDR2 YFSETQ, per germline. Written as DNA, the CDR3 is TGCGCCAGCAGCTTGGCCGTTGCGGGAGGGCCGGAGACCCAGTACTTC. Translation gives CASSLAVAGGPETQYF.

This chain links TRBV5-8 with TRBJ2-3; D is possibly TRBD1 (6 bases). Germline loops: CDR1 SGHTS, CDR2 YDEGEE. With 6 bases removed from V and 1 base from J, the gap between germline ends came to 18 bases. The CDR3 has 16 residues. Written as DNA, the CDR3 is TGTGCCAGCACCGAAGTACAGGGATATGGCACAGATACGCAGTATTTT. Its protein product is CASTEVQGYGTDTQYF. The entire variable domain, with the rest obtained from reference TRBV5-8 and TRBJ2-3, is as follows: EAGVTQSPTHLIKTRGQQATLRCSPISGHTSVYWYQQALGLGLQFLLWYDEGEERNRGNFPPRFSGRQFPNYSSELNVNALELEDSALYLCASTEVQGYGTDTQYFGPGTRLTVL.

J is TRBJ1-2 and V is TRBV5-6, with D uncertain. The length of the CDR3 is 12 residues. V lost 2 bases and J 0 bases, leaving 2 bases between the germline ends. The V gene's germline CDR1 is SGHDT and CDR2 YYEEEE. CDR3 sequence: CASSFTNYGYTF. The CDR3 DNA reads TGTGCCAGCAGCTTCACTAACTATGGCTACACCTTC.

This clone has a single count. CDR3 loop: CASGRETQYF. The CDR3 bases are TGTGCCAGCGGCAGAGAGACCCAGTACTTC. This chain joins TRBV6-5 and TRBJ2-5, with unresolved D. Trimming took off 8 bases at V and 4 bases at J, with 5 bases between the two ends. Germline CDR1 MNHEY, CDR2 SVGAGI. CDR3 size: 10 residues.

This clone was seen a single time. The chain couples TRBV6-1 to TRBJ1-4, with 9 bases lining up with TRBD1. Germline V lookup: CDR1 MNHNS, CDR2 SASEGT. V lost 1 base and J lost 11; bases outside the gene matches: 8. This CDR3 region has 15 residues. This CDR3 reads CASSEDLGQGRKLFF. In DNA form, the CDR3 reads TGTGCCAGCAGTGAAGATTTGGGACAGGGAAGGAAACTGTTTTTT.

This chain uses TRBV6-1 with TRBJ2-7; D unclear. The germline CDR1 and CDR2 sequences are MNHNS and SASEGT. The CDR3 consists of 14 residues. The V and J ends lost 4 bases and 4 bases respectively, with 14 bases between them. This CDR3 is CASSVSGSVYEQYF. CDR3 nucleotide sequence: TGTGCCAGCAGTGTGTCCGGGTCGGTGTACGAGCAGTACTTC.

The rearrangement links TRBV6-4 to TRBJ2-2, with 8 bases that match TRBD1. V trimming: 0 bases; J trimming: 6 bases; junction bases outside the gene matches: 0. The CDR3 length is 14 residues. Germline V gene data show CDR1 as MRHNA and CDR2 as SNTAGT. The CDR3 spells CASSDSQGAGELFF. The CDR3 DNA follows: TGTGCCAGCAGTGACTCACAGGGGGCCGGGGAGCTGTTTTTT.

This clone was found a few times. The CDR3 coding sequence is TGTGCCAGCAGCCCGCAGGGCGGTAATCAGCCCCAGCATTTT. Its protein is CASSPQGGNQPQHF. This sequence joins TRBV9 and TRBJ1-5, with D maybe TRBD1 (5 bases). CDR1 and CDR2 from the germline V gene are SGDLS and YYNGEE. CDR3 length: 14 amino acids. V lost 4 bases and J lost 4, with 12 bases in between.

The table lists this clone with a few counts. This chain uses TRBV6-1 with TRBJ1-2; D gene unclear. The CDR3 has 11 residues. The germline V and J ends were trimmed by 7 bases and 5 bases, with 8 bases remaining between them. CDR1 and CDR2 (germline): MNHNS, SASEGT. This chain's CDR3 is CASTTTYGYTF. CDR3 in DNA: TGTGCCAGCACTACTACATATGGCTACACCTTC.

The chain's CDR3 is CASSGTVGAYEQYF. The DNA of the CDR3 is TGTGCCAGCAGCGGAACGGTGGGAGCCTACGAGCAGTACTTC. The V gene is TRBV25-1, the J gene TRBJ2-7; perhaps TRBD2 as D (5 bases). The CDR3 totals 14 residues. From germline, CDR1 is MGHDK and CDR2 SYGVNS. The V end was cut by 6 bases, the J end by 2 bases, with 14 bases between.

This chain uses TRBV1 with TRBJ1-6; TRBD1, as called in the table, went unchecked against the DNA. TRBV1 is classified as a pseudogene. The CDR3 runs to 16 residues. The CDR3 sequence is CTSSVRDQGDNSPLHF. CDR3 in DNA: TGCACCAGCAGCGTGCGAGACCAGGGCGATAATTCACCCCTCCACTTT.

V and J are TRBV7-9 and TRBJ1-3; 8 bases are a match to TRBD1. Germline CDR1 SEHNR, CDR2 FQNEAQ (reference sequence). The CDR3 runs 15 residues. V lost 5 bases and J lost 2; bases outside the gene matches: 5. This CDR3 is CASSAGTGPGNTIYF. CDR3 coding DNA: TGTGCCAGCAGCGCCGGGACAGGACCTGGAAACACCATATATTTT.

Worth noting for this clone: The germline gene is not matched at one end of the junction; a read error may be the cause. The chain joins TRBV7-7 to TRBJ1-1; a possible D gene is TRBD1 (6 bases). CDR3 length equals 13 residues. The germline gives CDR1 SSHAT, CDR2 FNYEAQ (reference sequence). CDR3 sequence reads: CASSLKQGSEAFF. As DNA, the CDR3 is TGTGCTAGCAGCTTAAAGCAGGGGTCGGAAGCTTTCTTT.

The chain recombines TRBV7-9 with TRBJ1-1, with D unclear. Trimming took off 6 bases at V and 1 base at J, with 9 bases between the two ends. The CDR3 has 13 residues. The V gene's germline CDR1 is SEHNR and CDR2 FQNEAQ (reference sequence). As DNA, the CDR3 is TGTGCCAGCAGATCATCGGGGAACACTGAAGCTTTCTTT. This translates into CASRSSGNTEAFF.

The V and J genes are TRBV27 and TRBJ1-2; D is unresolved. The CDR3 totals 15 residues. The germline V and J ends were trimmed by 0 bases and 0 bases, with 8 bases remaining between them. Per germline, CDR1 MNHEY and CDR2 SMNVEV (reference sequence). The CDR3 nucleotides are TGTGCCAGCAGTTTATCTCCGGGAACTAACTATGGCTACACCTTC. Translating gives CASSLSPGTNYGYTF.

This clone was detected only a few times. The rearrangement uses TRBV6-1 and TRBJ1-1, with 12 bases matching TRBD1. Germline assignment: CDR1 MNHNS and CDR2 SASEGT. The CDR3 length is 14 residues. The J segment lost 7 bases and the V segment lost 11 bases, leaving 11 bases of the junction unmatched. Here the CDR3 reads CAGRPGQGANEAFF. In DNA form, the CDR3 reads TGTGCCGGAAGACCGGGACAGGGGGCGAATGAAGCTTTCTTT.

This chain connects TRBV5-4 to TRBJ2-7; 7 positions agree with TRBD1. This CDR3 has 14 residues. Germline V gene lookup returns CDR1 SGHNT and CDR2 YYREEE (reference sequence). The V gene end was trimmed by 4 bases and the J gene end by 2 bases; junction bases not matched to a gene: 6. CDR3 DNA sequence: TGTGCCAGCAGCCCTGGGACAGAGCCCTACGAGCAGTACTTC. Translated: CASSPGTEPYEQYF.